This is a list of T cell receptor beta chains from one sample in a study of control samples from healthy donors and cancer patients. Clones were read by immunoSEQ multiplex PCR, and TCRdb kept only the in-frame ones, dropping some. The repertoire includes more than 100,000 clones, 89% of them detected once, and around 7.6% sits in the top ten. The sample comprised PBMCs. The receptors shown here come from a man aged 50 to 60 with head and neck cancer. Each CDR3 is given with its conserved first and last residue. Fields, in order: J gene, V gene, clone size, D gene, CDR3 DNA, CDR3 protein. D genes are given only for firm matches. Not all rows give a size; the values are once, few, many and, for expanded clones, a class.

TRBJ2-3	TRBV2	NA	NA	TGTGCCAGCATTAGGATCCTCACAGATACGCAGTATTTT	CASIRILTDTQYF
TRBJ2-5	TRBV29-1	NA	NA	TGCAGCGTCTCTAGACAAGAGACCCAGTACTTC	CSVSRQETQYF
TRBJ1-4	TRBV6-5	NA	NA	TGTGCCAGCAGGGGGGGCCCAGCTGTTAATGAAAAACTGTTTTTT	CASRGGPAVNEKLFF
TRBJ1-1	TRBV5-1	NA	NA	TGCGCCAGCAGCTTGAGGGGCCCAGAGGCCATCAGGAAGAACACTGAAGCTTTCTTT	CASSLRGPEAIRKNTEAFF
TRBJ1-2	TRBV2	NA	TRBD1	TGTGCCAGCGGACAGGGGGCGAACTATGGCTACACCTTC	CASGQGANYGYTF
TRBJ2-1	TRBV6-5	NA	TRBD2	TGTGCCAGCATTAAGGGGACTAGGTCCTACAATGAGCAGTTCTTC	CASIKGTRSYNEQFF
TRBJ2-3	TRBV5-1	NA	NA	TGCGCCAGCAGTTCCCAGGGGATCGGCACAGATACGCAGTATTTT	CASSSQGIGTDTQYF
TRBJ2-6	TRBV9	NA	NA	TGTGCCAGCAGCCCCCTGGGACTGCACTCTGGGGCCAACGTCCTGACTTTC	CASSPLGLHSGANVLTF
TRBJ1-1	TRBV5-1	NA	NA	TGCGCCAGCAGCAGTCTTCAGGGGCGGACTGAAGCTTTCTTT	CASSSLQGRTEAFF
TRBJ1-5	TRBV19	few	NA	TGTGCCAGTAGTAGTACGGGACCTCAGCCCCAGCATTTT	CASSSTGPQPQHF
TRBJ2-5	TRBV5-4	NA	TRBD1	TGTGCCAGCAGCCGGACAGGACACCAAGAGACCCAGTACTTC	CASSRTGHQETQYF
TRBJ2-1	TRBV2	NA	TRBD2	TGTGCCAGCAGGCCTAGCGGGGGGGCGAACAATGAGCAGTTCTTC	CASRPSGGANNEQFF
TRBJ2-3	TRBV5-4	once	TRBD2	TGTGCCAGCAGGTCGCACAGCGGGAGCTTTCTAAGTACAGATACGCAGTATTTT	CASRSHSGSFLSTDTQYF
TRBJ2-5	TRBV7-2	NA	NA	TGTGCCAGCAGCTTAGGCCGGACTCGCTCGGGGGAGACCCAGTACTTC	CASSLGRTRSGETQYF
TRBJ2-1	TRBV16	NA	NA	TGTGCCAGCAGCCAAAGGACCGGATGGCAGTTCTTC	CASSQRTGWQFF
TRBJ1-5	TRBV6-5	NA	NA	TGTGCCAGCAGTCTATCCAGCAGTAATCAGCCCCAGCATTTT	CASSLSSSNQPQHF
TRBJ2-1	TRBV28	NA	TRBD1	TGTGCCAGCAGTACGACCGGGACAGCTTACAATGAGCAGTTCTTC	CASSTTGTAYNEQFF
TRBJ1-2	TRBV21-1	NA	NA	TGTGCCAGCAGCCCTCGGAGGTCTGGTGGCTACACCTTC	CASSPRRSGGYTF
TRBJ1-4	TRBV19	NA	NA	TGTGCCAGTAGCCCTGCTAATAAACGGACCGATAACCCCGAAAAACTGTTTTTT	CASSPANKRTDNPEKLFF
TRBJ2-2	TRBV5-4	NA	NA	TGTGCCAGCAGCTTGGGCGGGATGGGGTTTAGCACCGGGGAGCTGTTTTTT	CASSLGGMGFSTGELFF
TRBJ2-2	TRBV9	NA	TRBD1	TGTGCCAGCAGCGTAAGGACAGGGGGCGGGGGGGAGCTGTTTTTT	CASSVRTGGGGELFF
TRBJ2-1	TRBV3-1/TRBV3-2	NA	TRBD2	TGTGCCAGCGGACGTTTAGGGACTAGCGGTTACAATGAGCAGTTCTTC	CASGRLGTSGYNEQFF
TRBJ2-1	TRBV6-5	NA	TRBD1	TGTGCCATCCTTGGACAGGAATACAATGAGCAGTTCTTC	CAILGQEYNEQFF
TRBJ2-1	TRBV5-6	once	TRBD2	TGTGCCAGCAGCCATCGCCGGGGGGGCCCCTCCTACAATGAGCAGTTCTTC	CASSHRRGGPSYNEQFF
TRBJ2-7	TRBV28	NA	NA	TGTGCCAGCAGTTTCGGATGGAATACGTACTTC	CASSFGWNTYF
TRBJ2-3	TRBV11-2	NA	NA	TGTGCCAGCACGGGGAGGTCCCGCACAGATACGCAGTATTTT	CASTGRSRTDTQYF
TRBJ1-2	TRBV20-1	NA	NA	TGCAGTGCTAGTACATCTCCGAGAGGCGCTAACTATGGCTACACCTTC	CSASTSPRGANYGYTF
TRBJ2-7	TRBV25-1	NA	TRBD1	TGTGCCAGCAGTACCTGGGACAGCCCCTACGAGCAGTACTTC	CASSTWDSPYEQYF
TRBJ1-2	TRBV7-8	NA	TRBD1	TGTGCCAGCAGCCCGGGACAGGGGGCCTATGGCTACACCTTC	CASSPGQGAYGYTF
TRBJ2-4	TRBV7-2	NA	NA	TGTGCCAGCAGCTTAAGCGGACTCAACATTCAGTACTTC	CASSLSGLNIQYF
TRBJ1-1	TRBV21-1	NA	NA	TGTGCCAGCCGAATAGGATCCGGGACGGTCCACACTGAAGCTTTCTTT	CASRIGSGTVHTEAFF
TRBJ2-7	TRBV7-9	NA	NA	TGTGCCAGCAGCTCGGGACTCTACGAGCAGTACTTC	CASSSGLYEQYF
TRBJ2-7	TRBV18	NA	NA	TGTGCCAGCTCACCACCATCCATTTCCTACGAGCAGTACTTC	CASSPPSISYEQYF
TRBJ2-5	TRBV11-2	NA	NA	TGTGCCAGCAGCTTTAGGGGGAGGCAAGAGACCCAGTACTTC	CASSFRGRQETQYF
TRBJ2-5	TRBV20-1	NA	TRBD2	TGCAGTGCTAGTTGGGGGAGGGCCTCCGGGACCCAGTACTTC	CSASWGRASGTQYF
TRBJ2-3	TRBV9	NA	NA	TGTGCCAGCAGCGGAGACCTCCGTACGCAGTATTTT	CASSGDLRTQYF
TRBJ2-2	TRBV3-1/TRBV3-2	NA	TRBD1	TGTGCCAGCAGAGGGACAGGGCTTAACACCGGGGAGCTGTTTTTT	CASRGTGLNTGELFF
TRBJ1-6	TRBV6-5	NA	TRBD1	TGTGCCAGCAGTTACCTTGGCGGGACAGTTAATTCACCCCTCCACTTT	CASSYLGGTVNSPLHF
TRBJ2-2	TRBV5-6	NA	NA	TGTGCCAGCAGCTTCGTTGGGCCCGGGGAGCTGTTTTTT	CASSFVGPGELFF
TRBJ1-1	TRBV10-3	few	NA	TGTGCCATCAGTGAAACTGGGGGCACTGAAGCTTTCTTT	CAISETGGTEAFF